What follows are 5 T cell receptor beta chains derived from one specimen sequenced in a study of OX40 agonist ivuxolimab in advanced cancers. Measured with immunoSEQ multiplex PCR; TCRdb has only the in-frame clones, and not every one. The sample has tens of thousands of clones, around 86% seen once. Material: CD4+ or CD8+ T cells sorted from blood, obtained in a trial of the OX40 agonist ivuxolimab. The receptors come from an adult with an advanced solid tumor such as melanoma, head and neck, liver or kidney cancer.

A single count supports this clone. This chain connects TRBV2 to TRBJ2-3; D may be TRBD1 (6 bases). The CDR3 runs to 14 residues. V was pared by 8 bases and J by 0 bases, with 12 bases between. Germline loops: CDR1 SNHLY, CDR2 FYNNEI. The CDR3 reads CASSHRASTDTQYF. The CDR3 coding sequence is TGTGCCAGCTCACACAGGGCGAGCACAGATACGCAGTATTTT. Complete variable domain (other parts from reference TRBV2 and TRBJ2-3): EPEVTQTPSHQVTQMGQEVILRCVPISNHLYFYWYRQILGQKVEFLVSFYNNEISEKSEIFDDQFSVERPDGSNFTLKIRSTKLEDSAMYFCASSHRASTDTQYFGPGTRLTVL.

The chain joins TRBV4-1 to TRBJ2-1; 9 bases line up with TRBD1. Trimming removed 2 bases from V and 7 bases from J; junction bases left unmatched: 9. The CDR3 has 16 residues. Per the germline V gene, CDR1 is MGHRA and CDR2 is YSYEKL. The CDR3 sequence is CASSQPPGQGGNEQFF. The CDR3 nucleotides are TGCGCCAGCAGCCAACCACCGGGACAGGGAGGTAATGAGCAGTTCTTC.

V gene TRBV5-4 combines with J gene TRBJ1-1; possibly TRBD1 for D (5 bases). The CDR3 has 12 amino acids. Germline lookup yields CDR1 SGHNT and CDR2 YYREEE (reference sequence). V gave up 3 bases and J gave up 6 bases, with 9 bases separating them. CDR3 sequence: CASSWGESEAFF. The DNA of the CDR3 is TGTGCCAGCAGCTGGGGGGAGTCTGAAGCTTTCTTT. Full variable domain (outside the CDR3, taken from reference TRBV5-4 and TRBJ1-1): ETGVTQSPTHLIKTRGQQVTLRCSSQSGHNTVSWYQQALGQGPQFIFQYYREEENGRGNFPPRFSGLQFPNYSSELNVNALELDDSALYLCASSWGESEAFFGQGTRLTVV.

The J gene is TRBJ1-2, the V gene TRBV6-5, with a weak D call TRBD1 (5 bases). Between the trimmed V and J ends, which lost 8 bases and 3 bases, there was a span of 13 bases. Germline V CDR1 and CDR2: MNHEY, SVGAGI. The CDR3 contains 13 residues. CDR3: CASDRGLDYGYTF. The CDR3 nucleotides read TGTGCCAGCGACCGGGGCCTAGACTATGGCTACACCTTC.

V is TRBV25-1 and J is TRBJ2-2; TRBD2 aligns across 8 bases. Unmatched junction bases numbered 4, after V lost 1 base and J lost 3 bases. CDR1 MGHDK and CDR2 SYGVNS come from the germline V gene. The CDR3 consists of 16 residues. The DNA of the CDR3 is TGTGCCAGCAGTGAATCCCCCGGGAGGGACACCGGGGAGCTGTTTTTT. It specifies CASSESPGRDTGELFF.